These T cell receptor beta chains were read from a single sample in a study of a mutant IDH1 vaccine in newly diagnosed glioma. These receptors' antigens are unknown. Assay: immunoSEQ multiplex PCR; the TCRdb copy retains only in-frame clones and omits some. Altogether some 12,000 clones are present, 81% being singletons, with the ten largest covering approximately 18%. The sample here was PBMCs, taken from a glioma patient whose treatment included an IDH1 peptide vaccine. These receptors all come from a man aged 30 to 45 with glioma. CDR3s leave out the opening cysteine and the closing phenylalanine or tryptophan. Clone size, where shown, is once, few, many, or a class for clones that have expanded.

v_gene: TRBV6-5; len: 13; j_gene: TRBJ2-5; abundance: -; CDR3aa: ASSPREIRSETQY
v_gene: TRBV6-5; len: 11; j_gene: TRBJ1-1; abundance: -; CDR3aa: ASSRLTNTEAF
v_gene: TRBV30; len: 10; j_gene: TRBJ1-2; abundance: -; CDR3aa: AWSKGNYGYT
v_gene: TRBV2; len: 11; j_gene: TRBJ2-2; abundance: -; CDR3aa: ASIRSNTGELF
v_gene: TRBV4-1; len: 13; j_gene: TRBJ2-5; abundance: -; CDR3aa: ASSQDPHWGETQY
v_gene: TRBV5-4; len: 13; j_gene: TRBJ1-1; abundance: -; CDR3aa: ASSLMEQGPRAAF
v_gene: TRBV18; len: 12; j_gene: TRBJ1-4; abundance: -; CDR3aa: ASSTGTKNEKLF
v_gene: TRBV18; len: 16; j_gene: TRBJ2-3; abundance: -; CDR3aa: ASSPLRLAGGQGDTQY
v_gene: TRBV4-2; len: 12; j_gene: TRBJ1-1; abundance: -; CDR3aa: ASSRGGPNTEAF
v_gene: TRBV30; len: 12; j_gene: TRBJ2-7; abundance: -; CDR3aa: AWSVLRTIHEQY
v_gene: TRBV5-1; len: 13; j_gene: TRBJ2-1; abundance: -; CDR3aa: ASSFAAGGPNEQF
v_gene: TRBV7-9; len: 13; j_gene: TRBJ2-2; abundance: few; CDR3aa: ASSLTSGSAGELF
v_gene: TRBV6-1; len: 13; j_gene: TRBJ1-2; abundance: -; CDR3aa: ASSEAHRVGYGYT
v_gene: TRBV27; len: 11; j_gene: TRBJ2-1; abundance: -; CDR3aa: ASSWRGYNEQF
v_gene: TRBV27; len: 11; j_gene: TRBJ2-2; abundance: -; CDR3aa: ASSTYRDGELF
v_gene: TRBV27; len: 10; j_gene: TRBJ1-2; abundance: -; CDR3aa: ASSLTGDGYT
v_gene: TRBV10-2; len: 14; j_gene: TRBJ1-1; abundance: few; CDR3aa: ASSESDGAWNTEAF
v_gene: TRBV4-2; len: 14; j_gene: TRBJ2-7; abundance: -; CDR3aa: ASSQDWTSASYEQY
v_gene: TRBV11-2; len: 13; j_gene: TRBJ2-7; abundance: -; CDR3aa: ASSLTGTGVYEQY
v_gene: TRBV7-9; len: 11; j_gene: TRBJ1-1; abundance: -; CDR3aa: ASSLGSNTEAF
v_gene: TRBV6-1; len: 13; j_gene: TRBJ1-5; abundance: few; CDR3aa: ASRRDEGAHQPQH
v_gene: TRBV10-3; len: 12; j_gene: TRBJ1-2; abundance: -; CDR3aa: AIPSTELNYGYT
v_gene: TRBV18; len: 13; j_gene: TRBJ2-2; abundance: -; CDR3aa: ASSPTGEGTGELF
v_gene: TRBV5-6; len: 14; j_gene: TRBJ2-1; abundance: once; CDR3aa: ASSLARTSAYNEQF
v_gene: TRBV2; len: 11; j_gene: TRBJ2-3; abundance: -; CDR3aa: ASASGVGDTQY
v_gene: TRBV4-1; len: 14; j_gene: -; abundance: -; CDR3aa: ASSPVGRGQGGEQY
v_gene: TRBV7-9; len: 15; j_gene: TRBJ2-4; abundance: -; CDR3aa: ASSLGRGAIAKNIQY
v_gene: TRBV5-1; len: 13; j_gene: TRBJ2-1; abundance: -; CDR3aa: ASSFSSGASNEQF
v_gene: TRBV10-3; len: 15; j_gene: TRBJ1-1; abundance: -; CDR3aa: AISDRQGALMNTEAF
v_gene: TRBV12-5; len: 12; j_gene: TRBJ2-1; abundance: few; CDR3aa: ASGLTSFHNEQF
v_gene: TRBV18; len: 16; j_gene: TRBJ2-2; abundance: -; CDR3aa: ASSPRAGRASNTGELF
v_gene: TRBV5-1; len: 13; j_gene: TRBJ2-3; abundance: -; CDR3aa: ASGLAGGLTDTQY
v_gene: TRBV30; len: 12; j_gene: TRBJ2-7; abundance: -; CDR3aa: AWSVGVGPYEQY
v_gene: TRBV6-5; len: 10; j_gene: TRBJ1-1; abundance: large; CDR3aa: ASSYGGLAAF
v_gene: TRBV19; len: 13; j_gene: TRBJ2-7; abundance: -; CDR3aa: ASSLMLTKTYEQY
v_gene: TRBV19; len: 14; j_gene: TRBJ1-3; abundance: -; CDR3aa: ASSGNRGYSGNTIY
v_gene: TRBV7-2; len: 13; j_gene: TRBJ2-7; abundance: -; CDR3aa: ASSLQAGGGAEQY
v_gene: TRBV5-1; len: 13; j_gene: TRBJ1-2; abundance: -; CDR3aa: ASSLDGEPNYGYT
v_gene: TRBV5-5; len: 12; j_gene: TRBJ2-7; abundance: -; CDR3aa: ASSWTSGSYEQY
v_gene: TRBV4-1; len: 14; j_gene: TRBJ1-2; abundance: -; CDR3aa: ASSQDGSFANYGYT
v_gene: TRBV2; len: 13; j_gene: TRBJ2-7; abundance: -; CDR3aa: ASSRGASALYEQY
v_gene: TRBV18; len: 13; j_gene: TRBJ1-3; abundance: -; CDR3aa: ASSPPSRTGNTIY